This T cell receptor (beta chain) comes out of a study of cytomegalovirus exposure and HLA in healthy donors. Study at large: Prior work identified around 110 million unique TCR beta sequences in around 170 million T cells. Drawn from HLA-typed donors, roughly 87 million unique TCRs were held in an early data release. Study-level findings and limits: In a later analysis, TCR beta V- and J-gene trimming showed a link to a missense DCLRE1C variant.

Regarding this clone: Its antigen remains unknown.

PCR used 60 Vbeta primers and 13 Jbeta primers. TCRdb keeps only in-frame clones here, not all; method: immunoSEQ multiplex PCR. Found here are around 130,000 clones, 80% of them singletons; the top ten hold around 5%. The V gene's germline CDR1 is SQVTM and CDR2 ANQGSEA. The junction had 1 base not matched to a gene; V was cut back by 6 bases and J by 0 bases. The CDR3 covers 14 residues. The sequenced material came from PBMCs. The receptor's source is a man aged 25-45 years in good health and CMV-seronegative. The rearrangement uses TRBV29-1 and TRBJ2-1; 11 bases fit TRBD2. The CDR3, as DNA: TGCAGCGTAACTAGCGGGAGCTCCTACAATGAGCAGTTCTTC. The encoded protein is CSVTSGSSYNEQFF.